These 2 T cell receptor beta chains were all obtained from the same sample, sequenced in a study of shared clonotypes between healthy human individuals. Assay: immunoSEQ multiplex PCR; the TCRdb copy retains only in-frame clones and omits some. This table has under 2.5 million clones, 85% to 95% appearing once. The sequencing sample was made of naive CD4+ T cells from PBMCs. Subset defined: CD45RA+ positively selected. The receptors originated from a man younger than 35 in good health. Some clones in this sample may be carry-over from other donors' samples.

The chain uses TRBV13 and TRBJ2-3; 10 bases match TRBD2. Trimming took 6 bases from V and 2 from J; bases not matched to a gene: 11. This CDR3 has 17 residues. The germline gives CDR1 PRHDT, CDR2 FYEKMQ (reference sequence). CDR3 protein: CASSRRTSGYNTDTQYF. For the CDR3, the DNA is TGTGCCAGCAGTCGTAGGACTAGCGGTTACAACACAGATACGCAGTATTTT.

V gene TRBV28 combines with J gene TRBJ2-3; 8 nucleotides line up with TRBD2. Losses at the gene ends were 5 bases for V and 0 bases for J; bases not matched to a gene: 13. The CDR3 extends over 18 amino acids. Germline-derived CDR1 and CDR2 are MDHEN and SYDVKM. CDR3 amino acids: CASSPPYGAGASTDTQYF. The CDR3 coding sequence is TGTGCCAGCAGTCCACCATATGGAGCGGGAGCAAGCACAGATACGCAGTATTTT.